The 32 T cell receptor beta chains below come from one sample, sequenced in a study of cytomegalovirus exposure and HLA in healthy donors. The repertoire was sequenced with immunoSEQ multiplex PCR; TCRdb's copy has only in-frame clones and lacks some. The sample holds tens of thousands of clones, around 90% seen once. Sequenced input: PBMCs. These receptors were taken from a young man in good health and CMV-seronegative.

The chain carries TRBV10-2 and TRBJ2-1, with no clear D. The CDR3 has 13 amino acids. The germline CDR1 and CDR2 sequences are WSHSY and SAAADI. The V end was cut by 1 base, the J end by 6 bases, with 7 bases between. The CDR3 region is CASSEYRANEQFF. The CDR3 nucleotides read TGCGCCAGCAGTGAGTACAGAGCCAATGAGCAGTTCTTC.

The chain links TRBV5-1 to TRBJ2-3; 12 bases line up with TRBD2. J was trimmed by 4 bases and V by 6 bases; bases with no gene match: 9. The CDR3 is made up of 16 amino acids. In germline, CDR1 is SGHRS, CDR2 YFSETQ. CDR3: CASMDPTSGRPDTQYF. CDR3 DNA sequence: TGCGCCAGCATGGACCCGACTAGCGGGAGACCAGATACGCAGTATTTT.

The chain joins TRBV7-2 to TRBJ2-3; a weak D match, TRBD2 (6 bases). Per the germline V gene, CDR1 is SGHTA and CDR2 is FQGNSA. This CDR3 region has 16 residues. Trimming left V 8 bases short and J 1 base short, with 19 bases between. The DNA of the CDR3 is TGTGCCAGCCGAAAGGGAGGTGGTAGCCGCACAGATACGCAGTATTTT. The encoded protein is CASRKGGGSRTDTQYF. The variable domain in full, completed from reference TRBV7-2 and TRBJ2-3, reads GAGVSQSPSNKVTEKGKDVELRCDPISGHTALYWYRQSLGQGLEFLIYFQGNSAPDKSGLPSDRFSAERTGGSVSTLTIQRTQQEDSAVYLCASRKGGGSRTDTQYFGPGTRLTVL.

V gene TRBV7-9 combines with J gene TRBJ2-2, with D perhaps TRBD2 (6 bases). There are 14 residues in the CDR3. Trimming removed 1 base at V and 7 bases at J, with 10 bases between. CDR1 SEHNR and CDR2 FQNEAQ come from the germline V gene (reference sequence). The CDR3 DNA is TGTGCCAGCAGCTTAGACCTCGGGGGCGGGGAGCTGTTTTTT. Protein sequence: CASSLDLGGGELFF. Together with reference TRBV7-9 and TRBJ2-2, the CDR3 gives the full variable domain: DTGVSQNPRHKITKRGQNVTFRCDPISEHNRLYWYRQTLGQGPEFLTYFQNEAQLEKSRLLSDRFSAERPKGSFSTLEIQRTEQGDSAMYLCASSLDLGGGELFFGEGSRLTVL.

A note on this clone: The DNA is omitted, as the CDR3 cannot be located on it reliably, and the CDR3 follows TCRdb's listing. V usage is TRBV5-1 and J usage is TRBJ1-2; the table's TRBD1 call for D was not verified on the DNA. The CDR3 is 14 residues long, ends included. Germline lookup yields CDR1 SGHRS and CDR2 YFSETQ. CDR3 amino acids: CASSPSWGTGTHTF.

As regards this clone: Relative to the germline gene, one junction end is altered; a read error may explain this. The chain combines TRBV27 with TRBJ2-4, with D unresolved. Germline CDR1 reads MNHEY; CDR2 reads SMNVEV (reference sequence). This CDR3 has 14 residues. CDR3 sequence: CVSPTHRVKNIQYF. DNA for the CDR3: TGTGTCAGCCCTACTCACAGAGTCAAAAACATTCAGTACTTC.

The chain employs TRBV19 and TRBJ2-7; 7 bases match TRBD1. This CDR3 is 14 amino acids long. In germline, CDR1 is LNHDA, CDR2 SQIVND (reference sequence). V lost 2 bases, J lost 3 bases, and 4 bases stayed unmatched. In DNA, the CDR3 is TGTGCCAGTAGTATAACGGGGACAGTCTACGAGCAGTACTTC. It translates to CASSITGTVYEQYF.

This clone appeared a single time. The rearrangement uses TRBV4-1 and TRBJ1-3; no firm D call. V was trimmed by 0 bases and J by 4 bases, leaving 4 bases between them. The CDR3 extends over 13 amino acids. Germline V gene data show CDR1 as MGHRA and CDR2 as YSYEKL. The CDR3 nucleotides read TGCGCCAGCAGCCAAGAACAGGGAAACACCATATATTTT. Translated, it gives CASSQEQGNTIYF.

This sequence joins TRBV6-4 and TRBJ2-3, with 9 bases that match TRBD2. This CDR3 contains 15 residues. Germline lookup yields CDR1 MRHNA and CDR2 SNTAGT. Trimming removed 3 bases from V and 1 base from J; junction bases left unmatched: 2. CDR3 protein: CASSEVAGGTDTQYF. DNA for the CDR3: TGTGCCAGCAGTGAAGTAGCGGGAGGCACAGATACGCAGTATTTT.

The CDR3 is CASSLSRVETQYF. The CDR3 nucleotides are TGTGCCAGCAGCTTATCGAGGGTTGAGACCCAGTACTTC. The genes are TRBV5-6 and TRBJ2-5; a possible D gene is TRBD2 (5 bases). V was trimmed by 2 bases and J by 5 bases, leaving 10 bases between them. Germline V lookup: CDR1 SGHDT, CDR2 YYEEEE. This CDR3 has 13 residues.

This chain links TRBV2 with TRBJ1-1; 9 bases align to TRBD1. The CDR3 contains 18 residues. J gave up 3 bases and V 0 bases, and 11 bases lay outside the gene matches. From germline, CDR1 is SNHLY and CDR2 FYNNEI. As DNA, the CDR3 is TGTGCCAGCAGTGAAGCGCTTCGGACAGGGGCTATAGACACTGAAGCTTTCTTT. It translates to CASSEALRTGAIDTEAFF.

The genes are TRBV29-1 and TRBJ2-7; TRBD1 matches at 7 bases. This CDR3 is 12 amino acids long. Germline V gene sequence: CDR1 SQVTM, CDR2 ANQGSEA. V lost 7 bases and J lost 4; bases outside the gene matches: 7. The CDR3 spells CSAKGQTYEQYF. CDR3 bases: TGCAGCGCCAAGGGACAGACTTACGAGCAGTACTTC.

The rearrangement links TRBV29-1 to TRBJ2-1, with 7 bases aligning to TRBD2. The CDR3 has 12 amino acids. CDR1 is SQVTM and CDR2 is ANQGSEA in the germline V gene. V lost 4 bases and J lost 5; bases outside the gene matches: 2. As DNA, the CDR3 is TGCAGCGTTGGGGAGGGGAACAATGAGCAGTTCTTC. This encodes CSVGEGNNEQFF.

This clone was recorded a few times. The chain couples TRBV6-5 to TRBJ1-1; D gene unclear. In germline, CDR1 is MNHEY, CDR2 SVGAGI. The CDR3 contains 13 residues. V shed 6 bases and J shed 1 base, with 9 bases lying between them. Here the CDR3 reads CASRYHKNTEAFF. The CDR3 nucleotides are TGTGCCAGCAGATACCACAAGAACACTGAAGCTTTCTTT.

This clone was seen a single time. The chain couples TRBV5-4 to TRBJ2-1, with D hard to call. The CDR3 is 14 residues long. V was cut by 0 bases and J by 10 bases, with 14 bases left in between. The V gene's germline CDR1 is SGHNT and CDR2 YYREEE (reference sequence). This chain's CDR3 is CASSLGLPPREQFF. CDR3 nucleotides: TGTGCCAGCAGCTTGGGACTTCCACCGCGCGAGCAGTTCTTC.

The CDR3 DNA sequence: TGTGCCAGCAGCCCTAACTCCTTCCCGGGACAGAATGGCTACACCTTC. As protein: CASSPNSFPGQNGYTF. This rearrangement joins TRBV11-2 to TRBJ1-2; 7 bases are a match to TRBD1. With V trimmed by 5 bases and J by 6 bases, 15 bases remained unmatched. Germline CDR1 reads SGHAT; CDR2 reads FQNNGV. CDR3 length: 16 residues. Full variable domain (rest looked up from reference TRBV11-2 and TRBJ1-2): EAGVAQSPRYKIIEKRQSVAFWCNPISGHATLYWYQQILGQGPKLLIQFQNNGVVDDSQLPKDRFSAERLKGVDSTLKIQPAKLEDSAVYLCASSPNSFPGQNGYTFGSGTRLTVV.

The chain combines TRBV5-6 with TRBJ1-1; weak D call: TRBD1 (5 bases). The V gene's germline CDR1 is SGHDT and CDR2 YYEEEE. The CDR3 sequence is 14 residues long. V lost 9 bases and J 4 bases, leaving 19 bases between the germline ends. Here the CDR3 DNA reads TGTGCCACCAACCGTGTCGGGGGTGGCACTGAAGCTTTCTTT. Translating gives CATNRVGGGTEAFF.

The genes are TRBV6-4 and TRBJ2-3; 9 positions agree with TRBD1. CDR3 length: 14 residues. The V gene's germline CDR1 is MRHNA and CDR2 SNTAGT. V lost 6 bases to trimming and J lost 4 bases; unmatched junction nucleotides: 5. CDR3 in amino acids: CASSRDRAADTQYF. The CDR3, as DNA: TGTGCCAGCAGCCGGGACAGGGCCGCAGATACGCAGTATTTT.

The CDR3 region is CASSLTGTFYEQYF. CDR3 coding DNA: TGTGCCAGCAGCTTGACAGGGACATTCTACGAGCAGTACTTC. The genes are TRBV6-5 and TRBJ2-7, with TRBD1 identical over 7 bases. CDR1 MNHEY and CDR2 SVGAGI come from the germline V gene. The CDR3 sequence is 14 residues long. V was pared by 6 bases and J by 3 bases, with 8 bases of the junction left unmatched.

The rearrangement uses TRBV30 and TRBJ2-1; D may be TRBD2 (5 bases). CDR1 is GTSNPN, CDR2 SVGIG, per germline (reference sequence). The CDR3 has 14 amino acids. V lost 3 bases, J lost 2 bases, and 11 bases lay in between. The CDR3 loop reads CAWRDVGAYNEQFF. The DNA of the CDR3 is TGTGCCTGGAGGGATGTGGGAGCCTACAATGAGCAGTTCTTC.

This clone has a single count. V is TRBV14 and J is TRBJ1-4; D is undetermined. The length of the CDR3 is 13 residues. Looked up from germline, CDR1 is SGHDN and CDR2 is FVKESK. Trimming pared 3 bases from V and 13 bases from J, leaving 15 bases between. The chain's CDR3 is CASSHQRTSGLFF. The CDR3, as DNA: TGTGCCAGCAGCCATCAACGTACATCGGGACTGTTTTTT.

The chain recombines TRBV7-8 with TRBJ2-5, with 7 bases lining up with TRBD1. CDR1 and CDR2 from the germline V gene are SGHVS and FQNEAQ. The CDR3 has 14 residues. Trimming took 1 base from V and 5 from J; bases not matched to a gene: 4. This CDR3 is CASSLVRGRETQYF. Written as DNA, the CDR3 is TGTGCCAGCAGCTTAGTAAGGGGGCGGGAGACCCAGTACTTC.

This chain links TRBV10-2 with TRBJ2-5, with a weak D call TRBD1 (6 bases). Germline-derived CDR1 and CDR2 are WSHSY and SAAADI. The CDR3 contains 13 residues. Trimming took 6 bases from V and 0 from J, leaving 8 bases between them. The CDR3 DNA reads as TGCGCCAGCAGCGGGACAAACCAAGAGACCCAGTACTTC. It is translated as CASSGTNQETQYF.

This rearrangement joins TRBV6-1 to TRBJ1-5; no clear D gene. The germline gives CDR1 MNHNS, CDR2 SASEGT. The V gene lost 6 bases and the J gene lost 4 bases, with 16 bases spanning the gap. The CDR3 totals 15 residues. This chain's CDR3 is CASRLLGETNQPQHF. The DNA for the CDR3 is TGTGCCAGCAGACTTTTGGGAGAGACGAATCAGCCCCAGCATTTT.

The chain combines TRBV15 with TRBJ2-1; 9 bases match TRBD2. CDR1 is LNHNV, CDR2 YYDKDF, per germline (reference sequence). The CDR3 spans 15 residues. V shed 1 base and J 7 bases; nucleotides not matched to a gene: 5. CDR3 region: CATSRGLADGNEQFF. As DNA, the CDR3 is TGTGCCACCAGCAGAGGACTAGCGGATGGGAATGAGCAGTTCTTC.

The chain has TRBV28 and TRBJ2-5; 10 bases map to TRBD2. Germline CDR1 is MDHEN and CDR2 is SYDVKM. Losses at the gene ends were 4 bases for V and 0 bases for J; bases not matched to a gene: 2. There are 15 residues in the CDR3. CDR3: CASSSLAGYQETQYF. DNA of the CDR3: TGTGCCAGCAGTTCACTAGCGGGGTACCAAGAGACCCAGTACTTC.

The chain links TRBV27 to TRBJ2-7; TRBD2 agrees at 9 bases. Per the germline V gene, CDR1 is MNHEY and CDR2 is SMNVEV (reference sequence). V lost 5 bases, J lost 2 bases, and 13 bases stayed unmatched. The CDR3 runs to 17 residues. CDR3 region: CASSPRGGGPFPYEQYF. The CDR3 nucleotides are TGTGCCAGCAGTCCGCGGGGGGGAGGGCCTTTCCCCTACGAGCAGTACTTC.

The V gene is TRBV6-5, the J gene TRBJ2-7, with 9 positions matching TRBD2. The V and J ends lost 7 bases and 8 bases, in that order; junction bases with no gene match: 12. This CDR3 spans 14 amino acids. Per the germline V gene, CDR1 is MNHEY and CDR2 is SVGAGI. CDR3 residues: CASTVRTSDRKQYF. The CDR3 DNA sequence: TGTGCCAGCACCGTGAGGACTAGCGATCGGAAGCAGTACTTC.

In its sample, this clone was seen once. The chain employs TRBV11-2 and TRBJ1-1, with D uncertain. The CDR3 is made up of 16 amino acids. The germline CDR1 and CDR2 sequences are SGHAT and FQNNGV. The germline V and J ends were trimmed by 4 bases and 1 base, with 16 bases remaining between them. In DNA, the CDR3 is TGTGCCAGCAGCTCCGACGGGTTCGTGTCGAACACTGAAGCTTTCTTT. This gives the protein CASSSDGFVSNTEAFF.

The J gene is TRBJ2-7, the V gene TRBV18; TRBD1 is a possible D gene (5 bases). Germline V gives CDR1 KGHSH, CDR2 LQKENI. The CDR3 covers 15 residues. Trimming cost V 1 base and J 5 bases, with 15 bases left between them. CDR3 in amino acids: CASSPLGRVPDEQYF. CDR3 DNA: TGTGCCAGCTCACCACTGGGCAGGGTGCCAGACGAGCAGTACTTC.

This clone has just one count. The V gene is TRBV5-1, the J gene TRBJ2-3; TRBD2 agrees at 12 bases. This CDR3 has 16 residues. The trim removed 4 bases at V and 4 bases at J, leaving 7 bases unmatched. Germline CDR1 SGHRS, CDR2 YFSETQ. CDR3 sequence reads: CASSPGTSGSPDTQYF. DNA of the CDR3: TGCGCCAGCAGCCCAGGGACTAGCGGGTCTCCAGATACGCAGTATTTT.

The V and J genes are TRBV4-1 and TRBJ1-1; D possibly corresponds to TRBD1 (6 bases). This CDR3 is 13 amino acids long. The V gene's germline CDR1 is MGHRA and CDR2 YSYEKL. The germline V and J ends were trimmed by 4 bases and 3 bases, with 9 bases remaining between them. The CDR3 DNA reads TGCGCCAGCAGCCCACAGGGCGACACTGAAGCTTTCTTT. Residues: CASSPQGDTEAFF.